What follows is one T cell receptor (beta chain) and its context. The antigen is not known. Amplification used 60 Vbeta primers and 13 Jbeta primers. Clones were sequenced by immunoSEQ multiplex PCR, and TCRdb holds only the in-frame ones, with some missing. The sample includes some 150,000 clones, 75% to 90% of them seen just once. Healthy bone marrow donors made up the cohort. This sample is part of a study of cytomegalovirus exposure and HLA in healthy donors. Looking at the study overall: Within an early data release were 80 million to 90 million unique TCRs drawn from HLA-typed donors. Study observations and caveats: It was in a later analysis that TCR association rates were seen to vary by HLA locus, highest for DRB1 and lowest for HLA-C. Cytomegalovirus-associated TCR beta chains were listed, numbering around 150.

Sequences were obtained from PBMCs. This TCR derives from a woman younger than 35 in good health and CMV-seronegative.

The CDR3 reads CASSQSPSGVYNEQFF. DNA for the CDR3: TGCGCCAGCAGCCAATCTCCGAGCGGGGTATACAATGAGCAGTTCTTC. V is TRBV4-1 and J is TRBJ2-1; 7 nucleotides align to TRBD2. The V gene end was trimmed by 2 bases and the J gene end by 4 bases; junction bases not matched to a gene: 8. The germline V gene has CDR1 MGHRA and CDR2 YSYEKL. CDR3 length: 16 amino acids.